The rows below give T cell receptor beta chains drawn from one sample of a study of blood T cell repertoires in COVID-19. Here immunoSEQ multiplex PCR was the method, and the copy in TCRdb shows in-frame clones only, minus some. The table has roughly 100,000 clones, around 74% seen once. The sequencing input was peripheral blood. These receptors were obtained from a woman between 65 and 79 years old with acute or convalescent COVID-19. Both conserved end residues are part of each CDR3. D genes are given only for firm matches. Expanded clones are given a class, and other clones once, few, many or no size at all.

V	size	D	J	DNA	CDR3
TRBV15	NA	NA	TRBJ1-5	TGTGCCACCAGCAGAGATACGTCGGGGGATCAGCCCCAGCATTTT	CATSRDTSGDQPQHF
TRBV6-5	NA	NA	TRBJ2-3	TGTGCCAGCAGAGGGGTGGGCACAGATACGCAGTATTTT	CASRGVGTDTQYF
TRBV27	NA	NA	TRBJ1-3	TGTGCCAGCAGCGCCTCAGGGGCTGGAAACACCATATATTTT	CASSASGAGNTIYF
TRBV6-5	few	TRBD1	TRBJ2-4	TGTGCCCTCCAGGGACAGGGAAACATTCAGTACTTC	CALQGQGNIQYF
TRBV5-5	NA	TRBD1	TRBJ1-2	TGTGCCAGCAGCTGGGGACAGGGATATGGCTACACCTTC	CASSWGQGYGYTF
TRBV27	few	NA	TRBJ1-1	TGTGCCAGCAGGCAACAGGGCGGAAGCACTGAAGCTTTCTTT	CASRQQGGSTEAFF
TRBV10-2	NA	TRBD2	TRBJ2-5	TGCGCCAGCAGTCCCGCGGGGGGGGGTAGGGACTTC	CASSPAGGGRDF
TRBV6-6	few	TRBD2	TRBJ2-1	TGTGCCAGCAGTCGACTAGCGGGGGGGCTGTACAATGAGCAGTTCTTC	CASSRLAGGLYNEQFF
TRBV9	NA	TRBD1	TRBJ2-5	TGTGCCAGCAGCGTAGACAGGGGAGAGACCCAGTACTTC	CASSVDRGETQYF
TRBV2	NA	NA	TRBJ1-2	TGTGCCAGCAGAGCCCCACAGTCTAACTATGGCTACACCTTC	CASRAPQSNYGYTF
TRBV27	NA	NA	TRBJ1-1	TGTGCCAGCAGTTTAAGAGCCAACACTGAAGCTTTCTTT	CASSLRANTEAFF
TRBV6-2/TRBV6-3	few	TRBD2	TRBJ2-7	TGTGCCAGCAGTTATAGCGGGAGCTACGAGCAGTACTTC	CASSYSGSYEQYF